Below are 14 T cell receptor beta chains sequenced from a single sample in a study of T cell responses to AZD1222 COVID-19 vaccine. Data came from immunoSEQ multiplex PCR; TCRdb stores just in-frame clones and leaves some out. The sample has about 170,000 clones; 90% are singletons. The sequencing here drew on peripheral blood, taken on day 0 of AZD1222 vaccination. These receptor sequences come from an adult in good health.

This rearrangement joins TRBV19 to TRBJ2-5; TRBD2 matches at 8 bases. CDR1 is LNHDA and CDR2 is SQIVND in the germline V gene (reference sequence). The CDR3 has 14 amino acids. With V trimmed by 5 bases and J by 5 bases, 7 bases remained unmatched. The CDR3, as DNA: TGTGCCAGTAGTTTTAGCGGGAAAACGGAGACCCAGTACTTC. It translates to CASSFSGKTETQYF. The whole variable domain, remainder taken from reference TRBV19 and TRBJ2-5, is DGGITQSPKYLFRKEGQNVTLSCEQNLNHDAMYWYRQDPGQGLRLIYYSQIVNDFQKGDIAEGYSVSREKKESFPLTVTSAQKNPTAFYLCASSFSGKTETQYFGPGTRLLVL.

The chain has TRBV7-2 and TRBJ1-2; no definite D call. V was pared by 1 base and J by 6 bases, with 12 bases between. Germline CDR1 SGHTA, CDR2 FQGNSA. This CDR3 is 14 amino acids long. The CDR3 is CASSLVDPKDGYTF. CDR3 nucleotide sequence: TGTGCCAGCAGCTTAGTAGATCCCAAGGATGGCTACACCTTC.

As for this clone: Other DNA sequences in this specimen translate into the identical CDR3. The rearrangement joins TRBV7-3 to TRBJ2-3; D perhaps matches TRBD1 (5 bases). Trimming cost V 0 bases and J 1 base, with 5 bases left between them. The CDR3 has 14 residues. Germline CDR1 SGHTA, CDR2 FQGTGA. CDR3 amino acids: CASSLTGGTDTQYF. The CDR3 DNA sequence: TGTGCCAGCAGCTTAACAGGGGGCACAGATACGCAGTATTTT.

The rearrangement uses TRBV7-2 and TRBJ2-3; the D gene could be TRBD1 or TRBD2 (6 bases each). The CDR3 totals 16 residues. The V end lost 1 base, the J end lost 2 bases, and 13 bases lay between the germline ends. In germline, CDR1 is SGHTA, CDR2 FQGNSA. The CDR3 DNA sequence: TGTGCCAGCAGCTTAGGCGGAGGGGGATTCACAGATACGCAGTATTTT. Protein: CASSLGGGGFTDTQYF.

The chain joins TRBV5-8 to TRBJ2-5; 15 bases match TRBD2. Germline V gene data show CDR1 as SGHTS and CDR2 as YDEGEE. Trimming at V came to 4 bases and at J to 0 bases, leaving 4 bases not matched to a gene. The CDR3 is 17 amino acids. The CDR3 spells CASSRGLAGGHQETQYF. In nucleotides, the CDR3 is TGTGCCAGCAGCCGGGGACTAGCGGGGGGCCACCAAGAGACCCAGTACTTC.

The chain uses TRBV5-1 and TRBJ2-1; 7 nucleotides align to TRBD1. The CDR3 runs 14 residues. After removal of 3 bases from V and 7 bases from J, the junction contained 7 bases not matched to a gene. CDR1 is SGHRS, CDR2 YFSETQ, per germline. CDR3 residues: CASSSGQIRNEQFF. DNA for the CDR3: TGCGCCAGCAGCTCGGGACAGATAAGGAATGAGCAGTTCTTC.

The chain's CDR3 is CASTPGPGLSYNEQFF. The CDR3 DNA reads TGTGCCAGTACCCCAGGACCGGGACTCTCCTACAATGAGCAGTTCTTC. The chain links TRBV19 to TRBJ2-1; tentatively, D is TRBD2 (6 bases). The V gene's germline CDR1 is LNHDA and CDR2 SQIVND (reference sequence). This CDR3 has 16 residues. V was clipped by 7 bases and J by 0 bases, with 16 bases between them.

The table lists this clone with a count of one. V is TRBV5-1 and J is TRBJ2-5; no definite D call. The germline CDR1 and CDR2 sequences are SGHRS and YFSETQ. This CDR3 region has 15 residues. V gave up 4 bases and J gave up 7 bases, with 20 bases separating them. CDR3 protein: CASSEDGIGLRTQYF. CDR3 DNA: TGCGCCAGCAGCGAGGACGGTATCGGTCTCCGGACCCAGTACTTC.

CDR3: CASSSSGATTRTGELFF. The CDR3 nucleotides read TGCGCCAGCAGCTCTAGCGGGGCTACAACGAGAACCGGGGAGCTGTTTTTT. This chain links TRBV5-1 with TRBJ2-2, with 9 bases that match TRBD2. The germline CDR1 and CDR2 sequences are SGHRS and YFSETQ. V lost 3 bases to trimming and J lost 5 bases; unmatched junction nucleotides: 11. This CDR3 is 17 amino acids long.

V gene TRBV7-2 combines with J gene TRBJ1-3, with 8 bases matching TRBD1. This CDR3 region has 14 residues. V lost 5 bases and J lost 4; bases outside the gene matches: 4. The germline V gene has CDR1 SGHTA and CDR2 FQGNSA. The CDR3 DNA is TGTGCCAGCAGCCTAAGGACAGGGGGAAACACCATATATTTT. Protein product: CASSLRTGGNTIYF.

V usage is TRBV6-5 and J usage is TRBJ1-1; 7 nucleotides line up with TRBD1. The J segment lost 10 bases and the V segment lost 6 bases, leaving 14 bases of the junction unmatched. CDR1 and CDR2 from the germline V gene are MNHEY and SVGAGI. CDR3 length: 14 residues. The CDR3 DNA reads TGTGCCAGCAGCCCCCCAGGGGGGGCGGTCGGAGCTTTCTTT. It specifies CASSPPGGAVGAFF.

This chain connects TRBV6-7 to TRBJ1-2; D ambiguous. TRBV6-7 carries the ORF label, with uncertain function. The CDR3 sequence is 12 residues long. The ends were cut back, 11 bases at V and 8 bases at J, with 18 bases in the middle. CDR3 in DNA: TGTGCCGGTTCTCTCCCGGGTATAGGCTACACCTTC. It specifies CAGSLPGIGYTF.

The chain employs TRBV28 and TRBJ1-5; D is undetermined. The CDR3 extends over 12 amino acids. Germline V lookup: CDR1 MDHEN, CDR2 SYDVKM. V gave up 6 bases and J gave up 0 bases, with 3 bases separating them. The chain's CDR3 is CASRDSNQPQHF. The CDR3 DNA sequence: TGTGCCAGCAGGGATAGCAATCAGCCCCAGCATTTT.

The chain links TRBV3-1 (or the pseudogene TRBV3-2) to TRBJ2-2, with D perhaps matching TRBD2 (5 bases). V was cut by 6 bases and J by 3 bases, with 11 bases left in between. Germline V gives CDR1 LGHDT, CDR2 YNNKEL (reference sequence). CDR3 length: 14 amino acids. The chain's CDR3 is CASRVSAHTGELFF. DNA for the CDR3: TGTGCCAGCAGAGTTAGCGCTCACACCGGGGAGCTGTTTTTT.